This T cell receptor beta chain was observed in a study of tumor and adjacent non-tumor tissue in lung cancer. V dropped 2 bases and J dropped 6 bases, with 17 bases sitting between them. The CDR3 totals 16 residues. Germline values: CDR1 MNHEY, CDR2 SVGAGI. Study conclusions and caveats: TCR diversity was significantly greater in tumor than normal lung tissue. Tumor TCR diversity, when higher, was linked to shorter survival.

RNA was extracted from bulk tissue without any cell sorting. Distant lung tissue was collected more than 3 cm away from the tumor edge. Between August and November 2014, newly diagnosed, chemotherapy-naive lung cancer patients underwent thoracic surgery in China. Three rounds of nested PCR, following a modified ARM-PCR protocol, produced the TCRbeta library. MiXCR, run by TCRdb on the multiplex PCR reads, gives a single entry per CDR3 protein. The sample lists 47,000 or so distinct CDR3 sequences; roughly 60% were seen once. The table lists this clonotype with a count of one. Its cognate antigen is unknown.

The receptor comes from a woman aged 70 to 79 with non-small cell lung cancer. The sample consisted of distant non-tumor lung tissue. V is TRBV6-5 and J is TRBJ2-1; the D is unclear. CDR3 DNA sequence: TGTGCCAGCAGTTACCCTCCACGCTTATGGCCCAATGAGCAGTTCTTC. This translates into CASSYPPRLWPNEQFF.